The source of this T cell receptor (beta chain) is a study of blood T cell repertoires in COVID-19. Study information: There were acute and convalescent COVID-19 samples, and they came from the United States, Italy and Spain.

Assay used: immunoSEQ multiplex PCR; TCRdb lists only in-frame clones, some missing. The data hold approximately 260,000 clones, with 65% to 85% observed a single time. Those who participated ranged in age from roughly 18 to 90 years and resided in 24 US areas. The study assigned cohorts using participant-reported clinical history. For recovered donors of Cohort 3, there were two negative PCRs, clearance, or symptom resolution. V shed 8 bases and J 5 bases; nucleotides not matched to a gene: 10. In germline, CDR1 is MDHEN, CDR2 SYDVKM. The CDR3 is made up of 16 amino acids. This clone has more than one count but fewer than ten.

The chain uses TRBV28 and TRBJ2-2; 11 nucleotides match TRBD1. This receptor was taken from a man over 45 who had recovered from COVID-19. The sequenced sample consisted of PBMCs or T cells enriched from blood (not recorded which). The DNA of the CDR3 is TGTGCCAGCCGGATCCGGGACAGGGGGATAACCGGGGAGCTGTTTTTT. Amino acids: CASRIRDRGITGELFF.